The clone carrying this T cell receptor (beta chain) was found a few times. The data stem from a study of blood T cell repertoires in COVID-19. V lost 4 bases, J lost 5 bases, and 20 bases lay in between. The CDR3 loop spans 16 amino acids. CDR1 is SGHDN, CDR2 FVKESK, per germline. Sequencing was performed with immunoSEQ multiplex PCR; in TCRdb, only in-frame clones are kept and a portion is missing. The data hold under 200,000 clones, with 88% observed a single time. The sample was peripheral blood. This TCR derives from a man aged 55 to 70 with acute or convalescent COVID-19. The J gene is TRBJ2-5, the V gene TRBV14; D might be TRBD1 (6 bases). The CDR3 here is CASSPLGAGAEETQYF. The CDR3 DNA reads TGTGCCAGCAGCCCTCTTGGAGCAGGGGCTGAGGAGACCCAGTACTTC.